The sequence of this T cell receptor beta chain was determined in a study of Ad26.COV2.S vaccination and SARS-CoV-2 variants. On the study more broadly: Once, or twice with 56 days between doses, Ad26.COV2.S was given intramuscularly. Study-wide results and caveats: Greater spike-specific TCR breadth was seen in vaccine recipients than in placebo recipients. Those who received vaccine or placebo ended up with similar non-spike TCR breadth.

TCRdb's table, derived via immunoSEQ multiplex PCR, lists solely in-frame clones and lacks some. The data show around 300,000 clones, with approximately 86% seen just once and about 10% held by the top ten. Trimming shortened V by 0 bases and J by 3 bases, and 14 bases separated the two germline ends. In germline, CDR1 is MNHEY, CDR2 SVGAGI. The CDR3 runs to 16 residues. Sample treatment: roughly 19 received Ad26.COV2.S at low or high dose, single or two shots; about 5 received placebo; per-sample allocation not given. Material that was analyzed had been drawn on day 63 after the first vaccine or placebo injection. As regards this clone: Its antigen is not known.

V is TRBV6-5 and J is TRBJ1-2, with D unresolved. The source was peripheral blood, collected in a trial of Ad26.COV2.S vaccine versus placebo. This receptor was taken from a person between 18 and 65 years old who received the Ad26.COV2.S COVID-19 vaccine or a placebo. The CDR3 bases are TGTGCCAGCAGTTACTCGGAGAGGGCCCCCTACTATGGCTACACCTTC. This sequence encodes CASSYSERAPYYGYTF.